A single sample gave rise to the 17 T cell receptor beta chains below, sequenced in a study of shared clonotypes between healthy human individuals. The repertoire was sequenced with immunoSEQ multiplex PCR; TCRdb's copy has only in-frame clones and lacks some. The sample shows more than 400,000 clones, over 70% of them seen only once. The sequenced sample consisted of PBMCs. The receptors shown here come from a woman between 40 and 55 years old in good health. Some clones in this sample may be carry-over from other donors' samples.

V is TRBV7-2 and J is TRBJ2-1, with D tentatively TRBD1 (5 bases). V lost 5 bases to trimming and J lost 0 bases, with 8 bases between them. CDR1 and CDR2 (germline): SGHTA, FQGNSA. This CDR3 is built from 14 residues. The CDR3 sequence is CASSRQISYNEQFF. DNA for the CDR3: TGTGCCAGCAGCCGACAGATCTCCTACAATGAGCAGTTCTTC. Filled out from reference TRBV7-2 and TRBJ2-1, the complete variable domain reads GAGVSQSPSNKVTEKGKDVELRCDPISGHTALYWYRQSLGQGLEFLIYFQGNSAPDKSGLPSDRFSAERTGGSVSTLTIQRTQQEDSAVYLCASSRQISYNEQFFGPGTRLTVL.

This chain joins TRBV14 and TRBJ1-1, with TRBD1 matching 11 bases. The CDR3 is 15 amino acids. CDR1 and CDR2 (germline): SGHDN, FVKESK. J lost 10 bases, V lost 4 bases, and 11 bases had no gene match. For the CDR3, the DNA is TGTGCCAGCAGCCCTCGGACAGGGGGCAGCTCTGCAGCTTTCTTT. Translated, it gives CASSPRTGGSSAAFF.

This clone has only a few counts. The chain recombines TRBV5-6 with TRBJ2-3; 10 nucleotides agree with TRBD2. After removal of 0 bases from V and 6 bases from J, the junction contained 4 bases not matched to a gene. The CDR3 has 15 amino acids. Per the germline V gene, CDR1 is SGHDT and CDR2 is YYEEEE. CDR3: CASSLVASGSDTQYF. The CDR3 DNA follows: TGTGCCAGCAGCTTGGTTGCTAGCGGGAGTGATACGCAGTATTTT.

The chain carries TRBV4-2 and TRBJ2-5; no reliable D call. V lost 0 bases and J 5 bases, leaving 10 bases between the germline ends. Germline values: CDR1 LGHNA, CDR2 YNFKEQ. The CDR3 runs 14 residues. CDR3 coding DNA: TGTGCCAGCAGCCAAGAATCCAGAGTGGAGACCCAGTACTTC. Amino acids: CASSQESRVETQYF.

The chain couples TRBV7-8 to TRBJ2-1; TRBD2 matches 12 bases. V lost 0 bases, J lost 2 bases, and 5 bases stayed unmatched. The CDR3 runs to 18 residues. Germline V lookup: CDR1 SGHVS, CDR2 FQNEAQ. The CDR3 DNA follows: TGTGCCAGCAGCTTAGCAGCTAGCGGGAGGGTTCCCTACAATGAGCAGTTCTTC. Translating gives CASSLAASGRVPYNEQFF. The complete variable domain, with remaining parts taken from reference TRBV7-8 and TRBJ2-1, reads GAGVSQSPRYKVAKRGQDVALRCDPISGHVSLFWYQQALGQGPEFLTYFQNEAQLDKSGLPSDRFFAERPEGSVSTLKIQRTQQEDSAVYLCASSLAASGRVPYNEQFFGPGTRLTVL.

As to this clone: A far larger clone is one base from this, pointing to a likely read error. The same CDR3 arises from other DNA sequences in this sample as well. This chain joins TRBV7-9 and TRBJ2-1; 11 positions match TRBD2. Germline loops: CDR1 SEHNR, CDR2 FQNEAQ (reference sequence). The CDR3 consists of 17 residues. V was pared by 2 bases and J by 10 bases, with 13 bases of the junction left unmatched. The chain's CDR3 is CASSLTSGRPPGGEQFF. CDR3 coding DNA: TGTGCCAGCAGCTTAACTAGCGGGAGACCCCCCGGGGGAGAGCAGTTCTTC.

The genes are TRBV7-9 and TRBJ2-5; TRBD2 might be the D (6 bases). The CDR3 is 14 amino acids. V shed 1 base and J shed 4 bases, with 10 bases lying between them. CDR1 and CDR2 from the germline V gene are SEHNR and FQNEAQ (reference sequence). CDR3 in DNA: TGTGCCAGCAGCTTAGTATTGGGGGGAGAGACCCAGTACTTC. Its protein product is CASSLVLGGETQYF.

The chain couples TRBV20-1 to TRBJ2-3; weak D call: TRBD1 (5 bases). CDR3 length: 11 residues. Trimming cost V 3 bases and J 4 bases, with 5 bases left between them. CDR1 DFQATT and CDR2 SNEGSKA come from the germline V gene (reference sequence). The CDR3 DNA reads as TGCAGTGCTAGGGGGCCAGATACGCAGTATTTT. Translating gives CSARGPDTQYF.

The chain has TRBV6-1 and TRBJ1-1; 8 bases line up with TRBD1. CDR1 is MNHNS and CDR2 is SASEGT in the germline V gene. The junction had 8 bases not matched to a gene; V was cut back by 6 bases and J by 8 bases. This CDR3 has 13 amino acids. As DNA, the CDR3 is TGTGCCAGCAGAACTACTTGGGACAGGGAAGCTTTCTTT. Amino acid sequence: CASRTTWDREAFF.

V usage is TRBV7-2 and J usage is TRBJ2-5; D remains ambiguous. CDR1 and CDR2 from the germline V gene are SGHTA and FQGNSA. This CDR3 has 16 residues. Deletions cut 3 bases from V and 0 bases from J, with 14 bases between. Here the CDR3 DNA reads TGTGCCAGCAGCTTTGGGCCCGGACGGGACCAAGAGACCCAGTACTTC. It is translated as CASSFGPGRDQETQYF.

The chain couples TRBV6-4 to TRBJ1-1; 8 bases agree with TRBD1. Germline V CDR1 and CDR2: MRHNA, SNTAGT. V dropped 7 bases and J dropped 2; count of bases not matched to a gene: 6. The CDR3 loop spans 14 amino acids. The CDR3 region is CASNEGQDNTEAFF. The CDR3 DNA follows: TGTGCCAGCAATGAGGGACAGGATAACACTGAAGCTTTCTTT.

The J gene is TRBJ1-2, the V gene TRBV18; TRBD1 matches at 7 bases. CDR3 size: 16 residues. Germline lookup yields CDR1 KGHSH and CDR2 LQKENI. V lost 1 base, J lost 7 bases, and 12 bases stayed unmatched. The CDR3: CASSPLGTADYRGYTF. For the CDR3, the DNA is TGTGCCAGCTCACCACTAGGGACAGCTGATTATCGTGGCTACACCTTC.

This clone has just a few counts. The V and J genes are TRBV19 and TRBJ2-7; D may be TRBD1 or TRBD2 (5 bases each). This CDR3 spans 13 amino acids. V lost 5 bases to trimming and J lost 2 bases, with 10 bases between them. Germline V gives CDR1 LNHDA, CDR2 SQIVND (reference sequence). The CDR3: CASSPGAPYEQYF. For the CDR3, the DNA is TGTGCCAGTAGTCCCGGGGCCCCCTACGAGCAGTACTTC.

In DNA form, the CDR3 reads TGCAGCGCCGAATATCCCCGGAGGGTCACTGAAGCTTTCTTT. Translated, it gives CSAEYPRRVTEAFF. The chain has TRBV29-1 and TRBJ1-1; D not resolved. Trimming left V 7 bases short and J 4 bases short, with 19 bases between. The CDR3 extends over 14 amino acids. CDR1 is SQVTM and CDR2 is ANQGSEA in the germline V gene.

This sequence joins TRBV5-1 and TRBJ2-7; D may be TRBD1 (5 bases). The CDR3 consists of 12 residues. The V gene lost 4 bases and the J gene lost 7 bases, with 12 bases spanning the gap. Germline values: CDR1 SGHRS, CDR2 YFSETQ. The CDR3 DNA is TGCGCCAGCAGCCAAGACAGAAGGGAGCAGTACTTC. The encoded protein is CASSQDRREQYF.

In this sample, this clone turned up once. Other DNA sequences in this sample translate to the same CDR3. This rearrangement joins TRBV29-1 to TRBJ1-1; weak D call: TRBD1 (6 bases). In germline, CDR1 is SQVTM, CDR2 ANQGSEA. The CDR3 runs 12 residues. V lost 5 bases and J 1 base, leaving 8 bases between the germline ends. CDR3 region: CSVRGGNTEAFF. The CDR3 nucleotides are TGCAGCGTTCGAGGGGGGAACACTGAAGCTTTCTTT.

This clone was detected only once. The rearrangement uses TRBV18 and TRBJ2-7; weak D call: TRBD1 (6 bases). The V gene lost 8 bases and the J gene lost 3 bases, with 14 bases spanning the gap. The CDR3 sequence is 13 residues long. Germline V gene lookup returns CDR1 KGHSH and CDR2 LQKENI. The CDR3 DNA reads TGTGCCAGCAACCGGGACATGAACTACGAGCAGTACTTC. Its protein product is CASNRDMNYEQYF.